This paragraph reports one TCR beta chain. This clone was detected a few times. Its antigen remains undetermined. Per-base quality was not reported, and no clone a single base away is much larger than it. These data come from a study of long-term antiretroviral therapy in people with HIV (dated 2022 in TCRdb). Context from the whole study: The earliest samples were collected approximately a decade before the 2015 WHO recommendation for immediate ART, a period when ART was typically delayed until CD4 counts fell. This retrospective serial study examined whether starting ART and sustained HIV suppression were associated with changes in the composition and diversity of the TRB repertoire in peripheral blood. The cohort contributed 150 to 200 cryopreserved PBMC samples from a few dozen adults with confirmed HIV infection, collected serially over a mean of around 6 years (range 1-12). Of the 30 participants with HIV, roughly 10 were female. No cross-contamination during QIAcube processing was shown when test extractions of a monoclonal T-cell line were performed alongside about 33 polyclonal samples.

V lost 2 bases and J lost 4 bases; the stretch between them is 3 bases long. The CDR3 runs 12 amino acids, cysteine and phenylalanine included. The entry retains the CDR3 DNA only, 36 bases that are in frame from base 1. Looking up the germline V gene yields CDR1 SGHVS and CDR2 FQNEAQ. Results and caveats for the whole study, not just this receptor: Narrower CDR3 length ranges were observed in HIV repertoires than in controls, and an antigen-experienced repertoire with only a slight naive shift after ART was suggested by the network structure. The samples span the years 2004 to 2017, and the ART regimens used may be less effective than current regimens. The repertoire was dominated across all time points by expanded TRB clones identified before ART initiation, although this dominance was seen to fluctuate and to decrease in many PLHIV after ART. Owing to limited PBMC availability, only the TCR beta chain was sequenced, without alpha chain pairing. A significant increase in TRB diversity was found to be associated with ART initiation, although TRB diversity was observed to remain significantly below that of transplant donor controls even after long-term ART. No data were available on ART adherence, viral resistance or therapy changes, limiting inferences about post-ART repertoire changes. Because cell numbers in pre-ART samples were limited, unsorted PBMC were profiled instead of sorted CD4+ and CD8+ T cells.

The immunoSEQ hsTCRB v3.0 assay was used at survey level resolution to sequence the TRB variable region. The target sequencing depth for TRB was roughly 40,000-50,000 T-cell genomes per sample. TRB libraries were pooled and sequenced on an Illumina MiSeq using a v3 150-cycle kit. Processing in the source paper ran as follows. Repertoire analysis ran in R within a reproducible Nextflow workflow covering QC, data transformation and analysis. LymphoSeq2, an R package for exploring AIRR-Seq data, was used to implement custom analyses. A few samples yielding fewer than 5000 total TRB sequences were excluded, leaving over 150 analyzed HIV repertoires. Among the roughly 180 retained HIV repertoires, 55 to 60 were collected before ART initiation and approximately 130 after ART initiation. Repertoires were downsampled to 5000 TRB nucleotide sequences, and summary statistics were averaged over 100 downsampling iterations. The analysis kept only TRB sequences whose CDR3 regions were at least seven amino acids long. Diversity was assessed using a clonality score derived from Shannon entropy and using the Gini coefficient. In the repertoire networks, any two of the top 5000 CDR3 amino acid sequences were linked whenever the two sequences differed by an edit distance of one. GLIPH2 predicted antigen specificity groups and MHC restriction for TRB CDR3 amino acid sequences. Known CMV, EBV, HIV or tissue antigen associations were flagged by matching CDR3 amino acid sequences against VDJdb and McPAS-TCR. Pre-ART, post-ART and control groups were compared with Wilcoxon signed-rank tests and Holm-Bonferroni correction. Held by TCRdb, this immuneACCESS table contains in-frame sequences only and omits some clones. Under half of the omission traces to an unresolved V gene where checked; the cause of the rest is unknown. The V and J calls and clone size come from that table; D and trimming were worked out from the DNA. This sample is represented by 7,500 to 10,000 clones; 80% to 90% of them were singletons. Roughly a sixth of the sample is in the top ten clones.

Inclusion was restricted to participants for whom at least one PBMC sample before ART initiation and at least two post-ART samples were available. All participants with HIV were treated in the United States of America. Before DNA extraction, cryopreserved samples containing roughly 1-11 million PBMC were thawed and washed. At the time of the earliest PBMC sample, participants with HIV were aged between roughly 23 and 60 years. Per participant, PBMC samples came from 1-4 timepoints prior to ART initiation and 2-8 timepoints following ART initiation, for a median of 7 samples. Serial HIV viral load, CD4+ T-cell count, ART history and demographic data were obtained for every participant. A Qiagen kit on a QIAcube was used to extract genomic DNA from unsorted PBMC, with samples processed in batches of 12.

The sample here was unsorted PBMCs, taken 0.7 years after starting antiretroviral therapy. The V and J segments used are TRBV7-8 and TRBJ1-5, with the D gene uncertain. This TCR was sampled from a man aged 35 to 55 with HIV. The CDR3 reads CASSLSNQPQHF. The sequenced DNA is TGTGCCAGCAGCTTATCTAATCAGCCCCAGCATTTT.